This note documents a single TCR beta chain sequence. The sample is drawn from a study of blood T cell repertoires in COVID-19. The data were produced by immunoSEQ multiplex PCR, yet TCRdb's version contains in-frame clones alone and is incomplete. The sample lists under 300,000 clones, approximately 84% seen once, with around a sixth in the top ten. The CDR3 is 13 amino acids. CDR1 is SGHRS, CDR2 YFSETQ, per germline. Trimming stripped 5 bases from V and 7 bases from J, with 13 bases between. The sequencing input was PBMCs or T cells enriched from blood (not recorded which). The chain joins TRBV5-1 to TRBJ2-1, with a possible D match to TRBD2 (6 bases). The sequence derives from a man aged 18-30 years who had recovered from COVID-19. Here the CDR3 reads CASRREMGNEQFF. The CDR3 coding sequence is TGCGCCAGCAGGCGGGAAATGGGGAATGAGCAGTTCTTC.